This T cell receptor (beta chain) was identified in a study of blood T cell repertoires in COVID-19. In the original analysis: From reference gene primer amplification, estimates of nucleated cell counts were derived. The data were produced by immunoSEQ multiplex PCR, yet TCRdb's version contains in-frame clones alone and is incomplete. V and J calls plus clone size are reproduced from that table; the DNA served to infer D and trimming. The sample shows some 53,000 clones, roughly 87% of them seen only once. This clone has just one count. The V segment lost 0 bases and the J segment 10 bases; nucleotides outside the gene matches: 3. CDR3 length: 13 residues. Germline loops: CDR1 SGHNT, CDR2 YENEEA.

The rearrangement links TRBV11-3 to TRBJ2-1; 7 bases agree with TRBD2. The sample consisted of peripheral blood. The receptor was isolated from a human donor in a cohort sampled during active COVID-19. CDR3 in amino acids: CASSLDRLAEQFF. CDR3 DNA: TGTGCCAGCAGCTTAGATAGACTAGCCGAGCAGTTCTTC.